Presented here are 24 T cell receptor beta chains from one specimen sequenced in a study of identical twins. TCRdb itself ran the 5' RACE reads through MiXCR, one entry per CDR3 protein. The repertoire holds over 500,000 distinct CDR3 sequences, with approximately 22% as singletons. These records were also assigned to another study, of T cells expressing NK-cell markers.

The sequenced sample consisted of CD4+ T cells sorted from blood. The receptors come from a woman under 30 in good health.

In DNA, the CDR3 is TGCGCCAGCAGCTTGGAGGGACAGACCTTCTATGGCTACACCTTC. Translation gives CASSLEGQTFYGYTF. This chain joins TRBV5-1 and TRBJ1-2; the match to TRBD1 covers 7 bases. V dropped 0 bases and J dropped 4; count of bases not matched to a gene: 6. This CDR3 spans 15 amino acids. Germline CDR1 reads SGHRS; CDR2 reads YFSETQ.

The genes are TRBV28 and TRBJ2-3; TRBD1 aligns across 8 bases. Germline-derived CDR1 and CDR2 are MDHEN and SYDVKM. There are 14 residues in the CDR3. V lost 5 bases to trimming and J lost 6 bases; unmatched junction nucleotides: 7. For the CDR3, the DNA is TGTGCCAGCAGTATGAGGACAGGGAGCGATACGCAGTATTTT. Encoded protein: CASSMRTGSDTQYF.

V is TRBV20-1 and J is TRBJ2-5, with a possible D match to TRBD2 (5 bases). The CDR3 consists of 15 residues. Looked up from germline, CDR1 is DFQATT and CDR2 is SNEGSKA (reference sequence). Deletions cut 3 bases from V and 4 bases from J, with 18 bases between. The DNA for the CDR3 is TGCAGTGCTAGTAAGGAGCGTCGAGGAGGAGAGACCCAGTACTTC. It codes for CSASKERRGGETQYF.

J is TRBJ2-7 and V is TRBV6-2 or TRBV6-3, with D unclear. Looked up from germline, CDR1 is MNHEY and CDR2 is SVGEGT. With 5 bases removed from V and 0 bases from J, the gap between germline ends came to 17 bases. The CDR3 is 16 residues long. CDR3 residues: CASSPQHGWSSYEQYF. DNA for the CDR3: TGTGCCAGCAGTCCCCAGCACGGGTGGAGCTCCTACGAGCAGTACTTC.

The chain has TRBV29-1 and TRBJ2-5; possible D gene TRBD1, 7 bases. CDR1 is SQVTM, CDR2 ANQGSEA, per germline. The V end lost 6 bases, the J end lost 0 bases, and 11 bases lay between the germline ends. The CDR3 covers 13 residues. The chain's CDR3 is CSVRGTDQETQYF. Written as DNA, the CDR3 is TGCAGCGTCCGGGGGACAGACCAAGAGACCCAGTACTTC.

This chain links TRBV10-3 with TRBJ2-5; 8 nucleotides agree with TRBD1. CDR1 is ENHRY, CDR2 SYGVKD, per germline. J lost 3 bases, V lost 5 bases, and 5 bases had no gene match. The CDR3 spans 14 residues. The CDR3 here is CAISSGQGEETQYF. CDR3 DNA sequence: TGTGCCATCAGTTCCGGACAGGGCGAAGAGACCCAGTACTTC.

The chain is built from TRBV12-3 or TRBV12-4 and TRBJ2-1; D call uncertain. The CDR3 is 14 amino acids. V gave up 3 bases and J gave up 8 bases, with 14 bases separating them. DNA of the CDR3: TGTGCCAGCAGTTTTGGGCAAGGGCGTCATGAGCAGTTCTTC. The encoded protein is CASSFGQGRHEQFF.

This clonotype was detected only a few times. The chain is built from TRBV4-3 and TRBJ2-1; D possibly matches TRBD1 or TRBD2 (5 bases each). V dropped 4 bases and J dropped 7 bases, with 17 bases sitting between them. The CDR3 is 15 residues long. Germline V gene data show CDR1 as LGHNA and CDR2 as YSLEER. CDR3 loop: CASSRALAGANEQFF. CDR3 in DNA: TGCGCCAGCAGCCGAGCCCTAGCCGGGGCGAATGAGCAGTTCTTC.

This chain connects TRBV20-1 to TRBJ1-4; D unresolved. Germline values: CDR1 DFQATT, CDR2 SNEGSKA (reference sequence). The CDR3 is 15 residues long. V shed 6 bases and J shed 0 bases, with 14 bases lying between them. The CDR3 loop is CSAGGRFTTNEKLFF. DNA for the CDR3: TGCAGTGCCGGCGGGAGGTTCACAACTAATGAAAAACTGTTTTTT.

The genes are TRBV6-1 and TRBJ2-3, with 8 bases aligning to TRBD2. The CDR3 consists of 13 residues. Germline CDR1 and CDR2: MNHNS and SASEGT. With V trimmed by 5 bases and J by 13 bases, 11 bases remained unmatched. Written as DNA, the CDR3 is TGTGCCAGCAGTACAGACCGCGGGGGGAGGAAGTATTTT. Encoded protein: CASSTDRGGRKYF.

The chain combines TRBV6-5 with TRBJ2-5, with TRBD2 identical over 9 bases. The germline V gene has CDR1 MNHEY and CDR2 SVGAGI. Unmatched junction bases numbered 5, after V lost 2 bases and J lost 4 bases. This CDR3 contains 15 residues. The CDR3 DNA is TGTGCCAGCAGTTACGATGCGGGGGGGCCAGAGACCCAGTACTTC. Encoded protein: CASSYDAGGPETQYF.

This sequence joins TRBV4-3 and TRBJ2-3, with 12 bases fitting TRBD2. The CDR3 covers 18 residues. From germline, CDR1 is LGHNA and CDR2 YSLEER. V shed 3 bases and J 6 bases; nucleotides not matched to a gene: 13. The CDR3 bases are TGCGCCAGCAGCCACGATACCCGACTAGCGGGAGTGGCGGATACGCAGTATTTT. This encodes CASSHDTRLAGVADTQYF.

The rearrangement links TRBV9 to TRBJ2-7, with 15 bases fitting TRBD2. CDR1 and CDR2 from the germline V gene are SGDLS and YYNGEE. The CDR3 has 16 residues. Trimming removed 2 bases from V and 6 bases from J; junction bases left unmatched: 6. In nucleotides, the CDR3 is TGTGCCAGCAGCGTGGGACCGGGACTAGCGGGAGGCGAGCAGTACTTC. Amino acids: CASSVGPGLAGGEQYF.

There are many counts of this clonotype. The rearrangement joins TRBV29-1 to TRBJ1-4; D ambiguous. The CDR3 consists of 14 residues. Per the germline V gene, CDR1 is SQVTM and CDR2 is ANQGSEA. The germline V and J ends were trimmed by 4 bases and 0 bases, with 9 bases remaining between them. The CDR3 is CSVGGTTTNEKLFF. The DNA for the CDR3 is TGCAGCGTTGGCGGCACGACAACTAATGAAAAACTGTTTTTT.

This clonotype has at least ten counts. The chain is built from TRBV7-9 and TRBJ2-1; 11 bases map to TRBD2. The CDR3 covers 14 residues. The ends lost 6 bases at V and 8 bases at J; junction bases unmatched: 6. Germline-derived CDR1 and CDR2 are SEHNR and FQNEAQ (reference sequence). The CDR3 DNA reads TGTGCCAGCAGTGTTAGCGGGAGGGGCGATGAGCAGTTCTTC. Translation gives CASSVSGRGDEQFF.

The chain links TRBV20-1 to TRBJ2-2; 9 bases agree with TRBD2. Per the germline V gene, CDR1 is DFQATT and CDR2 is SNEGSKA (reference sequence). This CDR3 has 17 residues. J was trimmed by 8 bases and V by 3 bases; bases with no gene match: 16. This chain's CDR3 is CSARGASGVSGSGELFF. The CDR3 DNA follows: TGCAGTGCTAGGGGAGCGTCGGGGGTTAGCGGGAGTGGGGAGCTGTTTTTT.

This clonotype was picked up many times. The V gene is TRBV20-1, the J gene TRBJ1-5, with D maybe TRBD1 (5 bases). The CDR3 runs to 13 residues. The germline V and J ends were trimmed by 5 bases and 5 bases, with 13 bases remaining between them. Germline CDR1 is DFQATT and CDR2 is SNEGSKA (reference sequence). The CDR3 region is CSARPGGHQPQHF. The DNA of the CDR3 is TGCAGTGCTCGGCCGGGGGGTCATCAGCCCCAGCATTTT.

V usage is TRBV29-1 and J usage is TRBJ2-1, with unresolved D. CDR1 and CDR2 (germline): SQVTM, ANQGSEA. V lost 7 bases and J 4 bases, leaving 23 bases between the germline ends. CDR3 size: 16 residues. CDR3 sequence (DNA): TGCAGCGCCCCCGACCGTAAAGGGTTTTCGTACAATGAGCAGTTCTTC. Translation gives CSAPDRKGFSYNEQFF.

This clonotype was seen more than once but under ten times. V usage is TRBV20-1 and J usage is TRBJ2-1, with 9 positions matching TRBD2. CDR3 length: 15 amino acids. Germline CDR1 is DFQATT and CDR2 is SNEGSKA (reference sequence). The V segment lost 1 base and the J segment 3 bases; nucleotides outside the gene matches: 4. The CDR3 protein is CSARVASGNYNEQFF. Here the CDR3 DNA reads TGCAGTGCTAGAGTGGCTAGCGGGAACTACAATGAGCAGTTCTTC.

CDR3 loop: CASSTLYTSSYNEQFF. The CDR3 DNA sequence: TGTGCCAGCAGCACCCTTTACACAAGCTCCTACAATGAGCAGTTCTTC. The V gene is TRBV9, the J gene TRBJ2-1; no clear D gene. The CDR3 covers 16 residues. Trimming pared 4 bases from V and 0 bases from J, leaving 14 bases between. The germline CDR1 and CDR2 sequences are SGDLS and YYNGEE.

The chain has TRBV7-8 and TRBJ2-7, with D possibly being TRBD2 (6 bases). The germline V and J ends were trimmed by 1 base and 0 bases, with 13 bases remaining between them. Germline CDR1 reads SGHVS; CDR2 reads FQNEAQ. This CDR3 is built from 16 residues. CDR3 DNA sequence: TGTGCCAGCAGCTTAGTTGGAGGGAGCCTCTCCTACGAGCAGTACTTC. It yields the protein CASSLVGGSLSYEQYF.

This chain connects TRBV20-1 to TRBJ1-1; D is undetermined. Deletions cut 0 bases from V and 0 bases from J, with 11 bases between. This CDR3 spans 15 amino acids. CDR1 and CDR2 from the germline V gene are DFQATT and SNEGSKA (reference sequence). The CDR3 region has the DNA TGCAGTGCTAGAGATGGAGGGAAAGTGAACACTGAAGCTTTCTTT. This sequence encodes CSARDGGKVNTEAFF.

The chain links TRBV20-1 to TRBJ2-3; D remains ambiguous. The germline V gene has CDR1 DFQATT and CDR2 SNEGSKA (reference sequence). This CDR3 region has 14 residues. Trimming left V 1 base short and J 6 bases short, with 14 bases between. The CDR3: CSARADRKRDTQYF. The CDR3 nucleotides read TGCAGTGCTAGAGCCGATCGGAAAAGGGATACGCAGTATTTT.

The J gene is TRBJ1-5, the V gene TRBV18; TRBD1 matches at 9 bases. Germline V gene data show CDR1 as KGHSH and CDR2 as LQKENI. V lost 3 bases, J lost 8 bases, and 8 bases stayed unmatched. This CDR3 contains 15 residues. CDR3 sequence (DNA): TGTGCCAGCTCACCCATGGGACAGGGTTGGGAGCCCCAGCATTTT. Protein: CASSPMGQGWEPQHF.